This TCR beta chain comes out of a study of blood T cell repertoires in COVID-19. Study background: Acute and convalescent COVID-19 specimens originated in the United States, Italy and Spain. T cells, B-cell-depleted T cells, or PBMCs provided the cDNA or gDNA that served as material.

The authors' processing: For nucleated cells, counts were estimated from reference gene primer amplification. Only in-frame clones appear in the TCRdb table, and some are missing; sequencing was by immunoSEQ multiplex PCR. Clone size and the V and J calls come from that table; the DNA yielded D and trimming. This table holds about 84,000 clones, nearly 85% found once. J lost 7 bases, V lost 0 bases, and 3 bases had no gene match. The CDR3 is made up of 15 amino acids. Germline CDR1 and CDR2: SNHLY and FYNNEI. This sequence originates from an elderly woman with acute or convalescent COVID-19. The material sequenced was peripheral blood. The chain uses TRBV2 and TRBJ1-4, with TRBD1 matching 9 bases. The CDR3 DNA is TGTGCCAGCAGTGAAGCGGGACAGGGCGGTGAAAAACTGTTTTTT. Encoded protein: CASSEAGQGGEKLFF.